This TCR beta chain was sequenced for a study of T-cell memory formation after mild COVID-19. Across the study: Most TCR clusters belonged to a single donor.

In germline, CDR1 is DFQATT, CDR2 SNEGSKA (reference sequence). V lost 0 bases and J lost 2, with 13 bases in between. This CDR3 comprises 15 residues. About this clonotype itself: Antigen: not known.

The 5'RACE method, run with constant-segment primers, produced TCR alpha and TCR beta cDNA libraries (carrying sample barcodes and UMIs). TCRdb reanalysed the 5' RACE reads using MiXCR and keeps one entry per CDR3 protein. This table has 210,000 or so distinct CDR3 sequences, roughly 30% appearing once. Regarding the study as a whole: Largely, contracting CD4+ clones fell within CM and EM, and contracting CD8+ clones within EMRA.

The rearrangement uses TRBV20-1 and TRBJ1-1; tentatively, D is TRBD1 (5 bases). The origin of this receptor is an adult woman who had mild COVID-19 (a few samples of this study predate the infection). Cell type and time point are not known. The source material was PBMCs or a T cell subset sorted from them (not recorded which). CDR3 bases: TGCAGTGCTAGAGATTATGGCCAGGGTAACACTGAAGCTTTCTTT. It codes for CSARDYGQGNTEAFF.